This T cell receptor beta chain stems from a study of blood T cells in healthy people across ages (dated by TCRdb to the mid-2010s). Some background on the complete study: In model experiments, roughly one uniquely barcoded TCR beta cDNA molecule per two T cells was captured by template switching. To avoid experimental bias, donors of different ages were distributed randomly across sequencing lanes. To track age-related changes in TCR beta repertoire diversity, the study relied on deep sequencing normalized with unique cDNA molecular identifiers. Donors were grouped into four age groups: young (average about 15 years), middle-aged (39), aged (approximately 58) and long-lived (about 82). For two donors (one aged 18 to 30 and one aged 80 or older), the study analyzed two additional independent replicas of 1 million unique cDNA reads from the same blood draw. The paper as a whole reports these results and caveats: Donor CMV infection status was unknown, potentially confounding age-related changes in expanded clonotypes. Estimates of total diversity based on one million sequenced T cells were considered lower bounds and underestimates. The long-lived group showed more naive CD4+ T cells, fewer expanded clones and increased TCR diversity than the aged group, suggesting age selection. Conclusive comparison of naive and antigen-experienced compartments was prevented by the profiling of bulk unsorted PBMCs. Observed TCR beta diversity per million T cells fell roughly linearly with age, and a significant reduction was already apparent by age around 44. Observed TCR beta diversity correlated strongly with the percentage of naive T cells measured by flow cytometry.

The method behind the library was 5' RACE. Sequencing instrument: Illumina HiSeq 2500. A second PCR of roughly 7 to 11 cycles was performed with a sample-barcoded 5' primer and a J-beta primer mix. A template-switch 5' adaptor carrying 12 random nucleotides introduced a unique molecular identifier onto each TCR beta cDNA molecule. Each sample yielded at least 2.5 million CDR3-containing paired-end reads. First-strand cDNA was synthesized from all RNA with the Mint cDNA synthesis kit, primed by a TRBC-specific oligonucleotide. Following uracil-DNA glycosylase treatment, a first 18-cycle PCR with universal primers M1SS and BC2_uni_R was performed on all cDNA. As for the original processing: Each sample was normalized by randomly selecting 1 million high-quality reads, each carrying a distinct molecular identifier. Instead of being binned into consensus sequences, reads with shared molecular identifiers were discarded. MiTCR, run with a Q25 quality threshold and the strictest error-elimination algorithm, handled CDR3 identification, clonotype clustering and error correction. Lower-bound total TCR beta diversity was estimated with a nonparametric unseen species model using Euler transformation. TCRdb applied fastp at Q25 and MiXCR to the public reads, then kept only in-frame beta chains. Merged by CDR3 protein, the rows form single entries marked with the most common genes and DNA. These V and J calls originate from TCRdb's pipeline instead of the authors' own analysis. A total of under 2 million distinct CDR3 sequences appear in this sample, 34% of them only once. Around 10% of the sample rests with the top ten.

From the cysteine up to the phenylalanine, the CDR3 has a length of 16 residues. The retained sequence is limited to the CDR3, 48 bases, with the frame set at the first base. The germline V end is reduced by 4 bases and the J end by 6 bases; junction bases left unmatched: 8. The germline V gene provides CDR1 SGHDT and CDR2 YYEEEE. This clonotype has a handful of counts. Its recognized antigen is unknown. No base qualities exist here, and no much larger clone lies one base off it. The approximately 39 donors, aged roughly 6 to 95 years, were systemically healthy Caucasian individuals from Russia. Approximately 9 milliliters of peripheral blood were collected from each donor into EDTA-treated Vacutainer tubes. Ficoll-Paque density-gradient centrifugation was used to isolate PBMCs, with at least 7 million per sample. Total RNA, at least 6 micrograms per sample, was extracted from PBMCs with Trizol reagent. Naive CD45RAhigh/CD27high T cell percentages were measured by flow cytometry on a PBMC aliquot from every donor.

Recombination linked TRBV5-6 to TRBJ2-1; the central 12 bases match TRBD2. Sample: blood. The source is a woman under 40 in good health. The DNA is TGTGCCAGCAGCCCGCTAGCGGGAGGGAAATTCAATGAGCAGTTCTTC. This is translated as CASSPLAGGKFNEQFF.